The present T cell receptor beta chain was sequenced within a study of blood T cell repertoires in COVID-19. The CDR3 is 14 amino acids. The V gene's germline CDR1 is ENHRY and CDR2 SYGVKD. Trimming pared 4 bases from V and 2 bases from J, leaving 11 bases between. The data were produced by immunoSEQ multiplex PCR, yet TCRdb's version contains in-frame clones alone and is incomplete. The table records 270,000 or so clones, over 80% of them present only once. Participants had their cohort set by participant-reported clinical history. The gene calls are TRBV10-3 and TRBJ2-5; D unclear. Input material: PBMCs or T cells enriched from blood (not recorded which). This TCR came from a woman in her 30s with acute COVID-19. The CDR3 protein is CAISGPRIQETQYF. In DNA form, the CDR3 reads TGTGCCATCAGTGGACCCAGGATTCAAGAGACCCAGTACTTC.